The 12 T cell receptor beta chains given below trace back to one sample, sequenced in a study of CXCR3-negative and CXCR3-positive naive CD8 T cells. No antigens are known for them. All TRB cDNA libraries came from 5' RACE performed with UMI labels. TCRdb re-analyzed the 5' RACE reads; it lists each CDR3 protein once, without DNA. This sample's clone table lists around 140,000 distinct CDR3 sequences. The study's findings and limits: CXCR3-positive naive cells carried more hydrophobic TRB CDR3s than CXCR3-negative naive cells did.

Sequenced sample: naive CXCR3+ CD8+ T cells from blood. Subset denoted: CD45RO-CCR7+CD27+CD95- naive CD8+ T cells expressing CXCR3 (TNR3+). The receptors were gathered from a human donor in good health. Some clones in this sample may be carry-over from other donors' samples.

The rearrangement joins TRBV21-1 to TRBJ1-2. TRBV21-1 is termed a pseudogene. This CDR3 comprises 16 residues. The CDR3 sequence: CASSKLVSSPNYGYTF.

The V and J genes are TRBV28 and TRBJ1-5. This CDR3 region has 18 residues. Germline V CDR1 and CDR2: MDHEN, SYDVKM. The CDR3 spells CAGSKSPEPKGGERPQHF.

The rearrangement joins TRBV25-1 to TRBJ2-5; absent DNA, TCRdb's TRBD1 call cannot be checked. The germline V gene encodes CDR1 MGHDK and CDR2 SYGVNS. This CDR3 is 14 amino acids long. The CDR3 is CASSERDIQETQYF.

The chain uses TRBV4-1 and TRBJ2-1. The CDR3 length is 11 residues. Per the germline V gene, CDR1 is MGHRA and CDR2 is YSYEKL. The CDR3 is CASSQGNEQFF.

The CDR3 is CATSHNRGDEETQYF. The chain carries TRBV15 and TRBJ2-5; the D call from TCRdb, TRBD1, cannot be confirmed without DNA. This CDR3 comprises 15 residues. Germline CDR1 reads LNHNV; CDR2 reads YYDKDF (reference sequence).

The chain recombines TRBV5-1 with TRBJ2-7. Germline CDR1 reads SGHRS; CDR2 reads YFSETQ. The CDR3 consists of 16 residues. The CDR3 loop reads CASSLEPQPYSREQYF.

The chain links TRBV4-1 to TRBJ2-3. Looked up from germline, CDR1 is MGHRA and CDR2 is YSYEKL. This CDR3 comprises 14 residues. The CDR3 is CASSQVRILDTQYF.

The V and J genes are TRBV27 and TRBJ1-1; without DNA, the TCRdb call of TRBD1 cannot be checked. CDR3 size: 14 residues. Germline-derived CDR1 and CDR2 are MNHEY and SMNVEV (reference sequence). CDR3 residues: CASSIQGRYTEAFF.

The rearrangement links TRBV4-1 to TRBJ2-7. There are 12 residues in the CDR3. From germline, CDR1 is MGHRA and CDR2 YSYEKL. CDR3 loop: CASSQDRSEQYF.

This chain links TRBV28 with TRBJ2-1; TCRdb calls TRBD1, which cannot be checked without DNA. The CDR3 covers 16 residues. The germline V gene has CDR1 MDHEN and CDR2 SYDVKM. CDR3 sequence reads: CASSWTRGRGGVEQFF.

V is TRBV5-1 and J is TRBJ2-5; TCRdb's assignment of TRBD1 cannot be checked, as there is no DNA. Germline V gene lookup returns CDR1 SGHRS and CDR2 YFSETQ. This CDR3 has 15 amino acids. CDR3 in amino acids: CASSLFADSQETQYF.

The chain couples TRBV25-1 to TRBJ2-5; TCRdb gives TRBD2 as the D gene, but with no DNA this cannot be confirmed. Germline V gene sequence: CDR1 MGHDK, CDR2 SYGVNS. This CDR3 contains 13 residues. This CDR3 is CASSELVAETQYF.